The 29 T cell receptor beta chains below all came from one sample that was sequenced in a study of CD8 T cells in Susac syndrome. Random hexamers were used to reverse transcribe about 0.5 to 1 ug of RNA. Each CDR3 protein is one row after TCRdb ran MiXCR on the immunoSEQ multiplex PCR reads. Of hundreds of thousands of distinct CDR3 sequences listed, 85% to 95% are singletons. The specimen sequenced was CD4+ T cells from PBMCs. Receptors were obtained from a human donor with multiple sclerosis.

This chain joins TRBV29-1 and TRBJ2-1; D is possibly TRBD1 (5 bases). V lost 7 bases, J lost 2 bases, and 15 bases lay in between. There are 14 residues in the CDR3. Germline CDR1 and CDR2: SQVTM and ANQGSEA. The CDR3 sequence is CSASKRGPYNEQFF. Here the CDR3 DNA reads TGCAGCGCTTCCAAAAGGGGCCCCTACAATGAGCAGTTCTTC.

CDR3 region: CASSAGLAGGLRIEQYF. In DNA form, the CDR3 reads TGTGCCAGCAGCGCCGGACTAGCGGGGGGCCTTCGGATCGAGCAGTACTTC. The chain is built from TRBV9 and TRBJ2-7; TRBD2 matches at 14 bases. The CDR3 runs to 17 residues. J lost 6 bases, V lost 3 bases, and 11 bases had no gene match. Germline V CDR1 and CDR2: SGDLS, YYNGEE.

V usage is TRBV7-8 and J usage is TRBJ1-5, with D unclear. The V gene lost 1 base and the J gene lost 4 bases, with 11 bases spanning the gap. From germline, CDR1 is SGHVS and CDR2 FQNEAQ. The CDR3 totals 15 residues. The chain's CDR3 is CASSLGGYGNQPQHF. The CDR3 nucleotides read TGTGCCAGCAGCTTAGGTGGGTATGGAAATCAGCCCCAGCATTTT.

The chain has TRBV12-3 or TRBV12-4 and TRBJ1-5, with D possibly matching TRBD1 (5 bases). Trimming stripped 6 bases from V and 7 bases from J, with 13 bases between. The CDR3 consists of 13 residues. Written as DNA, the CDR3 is TGTGCCAGCAGCCCGGTGGGGGGACAGCCCCAGCATTTT. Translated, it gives CASSPVGGQPQHF.

CDR3 protein: CSVDSRAGDPDTQYF. The CDR3, as DNA: TGCAGCGTTGACTCGCGGGCGGGGGACCCAGATACGCAGTATTTT. The rearrangement uses TRBV29-1 and TRBJ2-3, with TRBD2 matching over 7 bases. Unmatched junction bases numbered 10, after V lost 3 bases and J lost 4 bases. The CDR3 is made up of 15 amino acids. Germline loops: CDR1 SQVTM, CDR2 ANQGSEA.

The CDR3 DNA is TGTGCCAGCAGTTTACCCCCACGGGGCGGCCAAGAGACCCAGTACTTC. Its protein is CASSLPPRGGQETQYF. The rearrangement links TRBV12-3 or TRBV12-4 to TRBJ2-5; D possibly uses TRBD1 or TRBD2 (5 bases each). This CDR3 contains 16 residues. The V gene lost 2 bases and the J gene lost 1 base, with 14 bases spanning the gap.

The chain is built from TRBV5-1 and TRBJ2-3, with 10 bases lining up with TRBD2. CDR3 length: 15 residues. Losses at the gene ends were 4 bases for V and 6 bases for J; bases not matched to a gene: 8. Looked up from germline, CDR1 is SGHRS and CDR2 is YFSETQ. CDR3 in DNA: TGCGCCAGCAGCCCGGAGGCTAGCGGGGGTGATACGCAGTATTTT. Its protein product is CASSPEASGGDTQYF.

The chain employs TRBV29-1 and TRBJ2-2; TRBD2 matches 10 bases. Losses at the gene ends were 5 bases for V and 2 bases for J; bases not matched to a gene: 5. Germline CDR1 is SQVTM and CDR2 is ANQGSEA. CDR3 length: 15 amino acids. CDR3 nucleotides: TGCAGCGTTTCTAGCGGGGGAAAAAACACCGGGGAGCTGTTTTTT. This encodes CSVSSGGKNTGELFF.

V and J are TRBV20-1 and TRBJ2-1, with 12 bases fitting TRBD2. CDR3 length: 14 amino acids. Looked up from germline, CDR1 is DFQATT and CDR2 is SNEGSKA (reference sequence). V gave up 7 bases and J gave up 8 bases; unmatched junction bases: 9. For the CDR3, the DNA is TGCAGTGGCCCTAGCGGGGGGGCCGGAGATGAGCAGTTCTTC. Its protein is CSGPSGGAGDEQFF.

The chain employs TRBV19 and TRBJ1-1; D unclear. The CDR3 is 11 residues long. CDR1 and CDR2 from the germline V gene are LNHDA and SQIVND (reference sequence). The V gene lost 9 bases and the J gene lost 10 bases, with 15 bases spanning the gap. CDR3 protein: CASSFGGPAFF. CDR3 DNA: TGTGCCAGCAGTTTCGGCGGGCCAGCTTTCTTT.

CDR3 nucleotide sequence: TGTGCCAGCAGCTCCGGGGCCGCAGGGGGCATGAAGACCCAGTACTTC. Its translation is CASSSGAAGGMKTQYF. The chain combines TRBV6-1 with TRBJ2-5; 8 nucleotides match TRBD1. The V gene end was trimmed by 6 bases and the J gene end by 6 bases; junction bases not matched to a gene: 15. CDR1 MNHNS and CDR2 SASEGT come from the germline V gene. CDR3 size: 16 residues.

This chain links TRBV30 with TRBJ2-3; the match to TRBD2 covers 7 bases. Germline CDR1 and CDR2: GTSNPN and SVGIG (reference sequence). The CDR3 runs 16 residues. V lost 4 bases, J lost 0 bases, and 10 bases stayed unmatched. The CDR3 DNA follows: TGTGCCTGGAATCTAGCGGTCACGAGAAGCACAGATACGCAGTATTTT. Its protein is CAWNLAVTRSTDTQYF.

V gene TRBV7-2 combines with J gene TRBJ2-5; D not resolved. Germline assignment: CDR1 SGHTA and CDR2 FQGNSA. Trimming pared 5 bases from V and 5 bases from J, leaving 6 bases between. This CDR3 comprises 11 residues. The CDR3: CASSIKETQYF. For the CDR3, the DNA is TGTGCCAGCAGCATAAAGGAGACCCAGTACTTC.

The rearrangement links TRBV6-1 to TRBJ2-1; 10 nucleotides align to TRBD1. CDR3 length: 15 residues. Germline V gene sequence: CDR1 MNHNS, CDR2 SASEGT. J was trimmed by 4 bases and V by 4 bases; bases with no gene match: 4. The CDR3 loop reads CASSGGQGRYNEQFF. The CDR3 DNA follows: TGTGCCAGCAGTGGGGGACAGGGGCGGTACAATGAGCAGTTCTTC.

The CDR3 loop is CASSVGKGGELFF. CDR3 DNA: TGTGCCAGCAGCGTAGGCAAGGGAGGGGAGCTGTTTTTT. V usage is TRBV9 and J usage is TRBJ2-2; D is unresolved. Germline values: CDR1 SGDLS, CDR2 YYNGEE. Trimming left V 0 bases short and J 8 bases short, with 8 bases between. The CDR3 has 13 amino acids.

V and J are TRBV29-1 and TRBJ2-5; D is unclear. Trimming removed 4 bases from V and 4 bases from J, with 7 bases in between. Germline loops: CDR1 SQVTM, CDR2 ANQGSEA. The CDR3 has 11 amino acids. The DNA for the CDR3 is TGCAGCGTTGGTACCCGAGAGACCCAGTACTTC. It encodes CSVGTRETQYF.

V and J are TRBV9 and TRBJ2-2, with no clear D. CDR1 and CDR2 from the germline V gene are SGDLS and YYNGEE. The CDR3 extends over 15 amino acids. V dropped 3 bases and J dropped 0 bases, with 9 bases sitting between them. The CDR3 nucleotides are TGTGCCAGCAGCGCGACACCGACGAACACCGGGGAGCTGTTTTTT. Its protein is CASSATPTNTGELFF.

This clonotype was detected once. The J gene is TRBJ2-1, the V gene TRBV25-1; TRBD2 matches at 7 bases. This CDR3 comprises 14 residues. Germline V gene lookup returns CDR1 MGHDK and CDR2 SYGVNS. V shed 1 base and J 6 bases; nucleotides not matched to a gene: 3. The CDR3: CASSELGEGNEQFF. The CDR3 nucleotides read TGTGCCAGCAGTGAATTAGGGGAGGGCAATGAGCAGTTCTTC.

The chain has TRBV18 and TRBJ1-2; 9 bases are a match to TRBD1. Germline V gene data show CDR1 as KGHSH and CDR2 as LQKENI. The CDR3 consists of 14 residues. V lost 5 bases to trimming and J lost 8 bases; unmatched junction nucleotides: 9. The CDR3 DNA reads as TGTGCCAGCTCAGGACCAACAGGGGGCGAGGGCTACACCTTC. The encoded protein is CASSGPTGGEGYTF.

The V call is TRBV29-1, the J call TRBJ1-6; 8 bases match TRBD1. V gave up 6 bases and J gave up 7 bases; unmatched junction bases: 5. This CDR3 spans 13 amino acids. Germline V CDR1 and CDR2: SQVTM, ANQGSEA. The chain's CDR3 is CSVAGGGNSPLHF. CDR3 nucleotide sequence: TGCAGCGTCGCAGGGGGCGGGAATTCACCCCTCCACTTT. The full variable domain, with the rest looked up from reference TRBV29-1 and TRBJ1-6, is SAVISQKPSRDICQRGTSLTIQCQVDSQVTMMFWYRQQPGQSLTLIATANQGSEATYESGFVIDKFPISRPNLTFSTLTVSNMSPEDSSIYLCSVAGGGNSPLHFGNGTRLTVT.

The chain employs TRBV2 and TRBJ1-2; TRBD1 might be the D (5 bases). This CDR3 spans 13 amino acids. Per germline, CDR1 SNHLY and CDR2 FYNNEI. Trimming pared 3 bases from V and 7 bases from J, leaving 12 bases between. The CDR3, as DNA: TGTGCCAGCAGTGACAGGGCTAGATCTGGCTACACCTTC. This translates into CASSDRARSGYTF.

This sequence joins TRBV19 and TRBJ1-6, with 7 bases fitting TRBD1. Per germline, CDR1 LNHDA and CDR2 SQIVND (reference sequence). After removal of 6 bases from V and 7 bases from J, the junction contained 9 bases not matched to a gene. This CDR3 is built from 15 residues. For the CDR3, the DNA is TGTGCCAGTAGCCCTCGACAGGGCCTAAATTCACCCCTCCACTTT. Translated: CASSPRQGLNSPLHF.

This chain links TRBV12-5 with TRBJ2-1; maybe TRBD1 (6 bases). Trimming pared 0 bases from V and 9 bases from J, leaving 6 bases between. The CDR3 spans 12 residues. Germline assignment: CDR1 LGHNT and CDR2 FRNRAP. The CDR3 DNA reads TGTGCTAGTGGTTTGGTAGGGGGTGAGCAGTTCTTC. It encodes CASGLVGGEQFF.

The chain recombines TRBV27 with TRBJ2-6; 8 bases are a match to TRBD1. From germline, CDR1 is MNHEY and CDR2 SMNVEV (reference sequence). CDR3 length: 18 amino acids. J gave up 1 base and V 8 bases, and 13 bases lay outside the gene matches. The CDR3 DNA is TGTGCCAGCCGTTGGAGGACAGGGTGGGGTTCTGGGGCCAACGTCCTGACTTTC. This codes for CASRWRTGWGSGANVLTF.

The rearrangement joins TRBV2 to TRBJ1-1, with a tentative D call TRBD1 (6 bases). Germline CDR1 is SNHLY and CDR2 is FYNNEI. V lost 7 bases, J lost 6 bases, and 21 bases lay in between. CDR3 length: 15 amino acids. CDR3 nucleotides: TGTGCCAGCACCGAGCGATCGGCAGGGGATTCTGAAGCTTTCTTT. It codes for CASTERSAGDSEAFF.

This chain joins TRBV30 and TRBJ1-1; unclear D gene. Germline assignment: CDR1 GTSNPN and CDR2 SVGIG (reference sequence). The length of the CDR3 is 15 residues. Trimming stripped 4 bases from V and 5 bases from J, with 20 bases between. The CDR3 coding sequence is TGTGCCTGGACGAAGGGAGGGCAGACGAGGACTGAAGCTTTCTTT. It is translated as CAWTKGGQTRTEAFF.

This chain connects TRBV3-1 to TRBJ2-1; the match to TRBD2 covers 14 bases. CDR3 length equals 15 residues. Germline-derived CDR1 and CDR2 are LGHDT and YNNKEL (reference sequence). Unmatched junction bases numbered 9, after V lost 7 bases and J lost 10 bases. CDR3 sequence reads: CASNRLAGGPGEQFF. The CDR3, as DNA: TGTGCCAGCAACAGACTAGCGGGGGGGCCTGGAGAGCAGTTCTTC.

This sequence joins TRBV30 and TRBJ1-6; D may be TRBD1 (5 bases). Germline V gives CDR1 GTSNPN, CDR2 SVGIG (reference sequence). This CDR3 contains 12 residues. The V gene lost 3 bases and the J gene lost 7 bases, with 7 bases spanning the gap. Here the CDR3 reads CAWSRANSPLHF. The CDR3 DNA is TGTGCCTGGAGCAGGGCGAATTCACCCCTCCACTTT.

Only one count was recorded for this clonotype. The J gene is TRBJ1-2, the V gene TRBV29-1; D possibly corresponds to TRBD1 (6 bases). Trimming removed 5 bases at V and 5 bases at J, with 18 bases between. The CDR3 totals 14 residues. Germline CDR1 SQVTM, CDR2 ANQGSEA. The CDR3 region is CSVPETGLGYGYTF. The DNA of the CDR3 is TGCAGCGTTCCCGAGACAGGCCTGGGGTATGGCTACACCTTC.